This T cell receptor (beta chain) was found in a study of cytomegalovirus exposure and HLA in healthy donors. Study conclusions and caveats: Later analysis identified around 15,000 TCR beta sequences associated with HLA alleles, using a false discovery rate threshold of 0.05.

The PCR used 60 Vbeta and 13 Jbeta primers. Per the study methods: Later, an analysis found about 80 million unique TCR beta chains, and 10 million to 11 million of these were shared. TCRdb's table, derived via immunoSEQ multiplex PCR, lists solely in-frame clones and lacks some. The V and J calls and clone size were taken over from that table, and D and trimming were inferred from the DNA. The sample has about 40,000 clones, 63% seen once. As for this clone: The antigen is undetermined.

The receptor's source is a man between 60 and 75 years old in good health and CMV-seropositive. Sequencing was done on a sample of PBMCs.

CDR3 DNA: TGCGCCAGCAGCTTGATCGGAAATAAAGCGGGAGGCGCAGATACGCAGTATTTT. This sequence encodes CASSLIGNKAGGADTQYF. The chain recombines TRBV5-1 with TRBJ2-3; 9 bases map to TRBD2. V shed 1 base, J shed 4 bases, and the junction held 13 bases outside the gene matches. The germline V gene has CDR1 SGHRS and CDR2 YFSETQ. CDR3 size: 18 residues.